A single T cell receptor beta chain is shown here with its context. The junction shows a germline mismatch at one end, possibly a read error. In the authors' workflow: Amplified reference gene primers provided the basis for estimating nucleated cell counts. Sequencing was performed with immunoSEQ multiplex PCR; in TCRdb, only in-frame clones are kept and a portion is missing. V and J calls and clone size follow that table, whereas D and trimming were derived from the DNA. The repertoire holds 170,000 or so clones, approximately 86% seen once, with less than 3% in the top ten. CDR1 is MDHEN and CDR2 is SYDVKM in the germline V gene. The CDR3 loop spans 14 amino acids. The data originate from a study of blood T cell repertoires in COVID-19. Study overall: T cells, B-cell-depleted T cells, or PBMCs supplied cDNA or gDNA.

This chain links TRBV28 with TRBJ2-7, with a possible D match to TRBD2 (6 bases). This TCR derives from a man in his forties with active or convalescent COVID-19. The sequenced sample was peripheral blood. DNA for the CDR3: TGTACCAGCAGTCTGACCGGAGGGCCTTACGAGCAGTACTTC. Amino acids: CTSSLTGGPYEQYF.